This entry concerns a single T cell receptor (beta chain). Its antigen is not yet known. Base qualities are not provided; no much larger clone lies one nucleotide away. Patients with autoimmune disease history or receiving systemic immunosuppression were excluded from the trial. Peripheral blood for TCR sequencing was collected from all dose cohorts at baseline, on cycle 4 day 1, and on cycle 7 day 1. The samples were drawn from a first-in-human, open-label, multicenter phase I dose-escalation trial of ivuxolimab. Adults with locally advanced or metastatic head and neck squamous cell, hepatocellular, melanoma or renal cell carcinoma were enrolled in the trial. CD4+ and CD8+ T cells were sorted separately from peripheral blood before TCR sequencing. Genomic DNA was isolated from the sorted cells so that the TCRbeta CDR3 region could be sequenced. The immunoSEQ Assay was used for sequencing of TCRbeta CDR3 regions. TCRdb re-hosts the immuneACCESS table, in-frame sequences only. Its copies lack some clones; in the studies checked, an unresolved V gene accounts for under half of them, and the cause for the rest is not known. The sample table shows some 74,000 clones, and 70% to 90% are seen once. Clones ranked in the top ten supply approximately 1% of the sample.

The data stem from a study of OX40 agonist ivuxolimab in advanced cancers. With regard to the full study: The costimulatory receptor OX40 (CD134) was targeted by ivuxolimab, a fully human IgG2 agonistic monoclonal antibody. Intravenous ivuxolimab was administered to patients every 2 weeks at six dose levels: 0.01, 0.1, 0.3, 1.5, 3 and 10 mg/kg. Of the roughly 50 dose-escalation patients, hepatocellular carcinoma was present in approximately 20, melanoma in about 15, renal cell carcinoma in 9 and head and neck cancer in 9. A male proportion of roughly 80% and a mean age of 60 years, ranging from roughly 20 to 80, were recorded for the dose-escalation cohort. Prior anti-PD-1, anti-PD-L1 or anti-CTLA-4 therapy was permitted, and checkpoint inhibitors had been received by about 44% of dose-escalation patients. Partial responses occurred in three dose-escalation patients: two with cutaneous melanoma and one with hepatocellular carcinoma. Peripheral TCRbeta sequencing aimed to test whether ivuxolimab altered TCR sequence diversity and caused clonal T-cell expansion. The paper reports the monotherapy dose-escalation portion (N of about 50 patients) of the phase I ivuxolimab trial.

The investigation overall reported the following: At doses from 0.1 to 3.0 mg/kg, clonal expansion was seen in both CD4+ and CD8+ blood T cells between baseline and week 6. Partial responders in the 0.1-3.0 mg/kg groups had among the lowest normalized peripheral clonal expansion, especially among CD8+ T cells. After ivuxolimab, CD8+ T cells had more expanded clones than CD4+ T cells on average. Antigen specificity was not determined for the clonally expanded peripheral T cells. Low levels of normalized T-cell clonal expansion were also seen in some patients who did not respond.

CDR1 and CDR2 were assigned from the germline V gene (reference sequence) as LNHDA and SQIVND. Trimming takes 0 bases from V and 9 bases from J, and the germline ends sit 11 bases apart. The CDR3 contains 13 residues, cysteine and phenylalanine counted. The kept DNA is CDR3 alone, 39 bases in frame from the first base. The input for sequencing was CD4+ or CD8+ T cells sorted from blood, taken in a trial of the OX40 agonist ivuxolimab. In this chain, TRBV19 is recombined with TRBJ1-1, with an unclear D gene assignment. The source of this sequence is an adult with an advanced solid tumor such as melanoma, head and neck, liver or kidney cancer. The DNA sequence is TGTGCCAGTAGTATAGATCGCAGGAGCAAAGCTTTCTTT. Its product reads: CASSIDRRSKAFF.